This T cell receptor (beta chain) emerged from a study of T cell repertoires in cytomegalovirus infection. Study context: It can be stated that public TCR beta signatures indicated CMV infection as well as a matching HLA type. Study-level points and caveats: HLA-C-restricted CMV-specific TCR beta clonotypes were dominant in the ex vivo response.

Trimming pared 5 bases from V and 3 bases from J, leaving 13 bases between. CDR3 length: 14 residues. TCRdb redid the calling of the reads with MiXCR, one entry per CDR3 protein. The data contain 380,000 or so distinct CDR3 sequences, roughly 34% of them singletons. Comments on this clonotype: Its antigen is undetermined.

This sequence was found in a human donor in good health (CMV status not recorded). Some clones in this sample may be carry-over from other donors' samples. The chain links TRBV12-3 or TRBV12-4 to TRBJ1-1; unclear D gene. The sample here was cultured PBMCs, taken from culture after CMV antigen stimulation. The CDR3 loop reads CASSLISADTEAFF. The DNA of the CDR3 is TGTGCCAGCAGTCTTATTTCCGCCGACACTGAAGCTTTCTTT.